Following are 15 T cell receptor beta chains from one sample sequenced in a study of blood T cell repertoires in COVID-19. Sequencing was performed with immunoSEQ multiplex PCR; in TCRdb, only in-frame clones are kept and a portion is missing. The repertoire holds about 240,000 clones, 82% seen once, with around 12% in the top ten. Sequenced material: peripheral blood. These receptors all come from a woman aged 55-70 years with active or convalescent COVID-19.

CDR3 protein: CASSSGQWATGELFF. CDR3 sequence (DNA): TGTGCCAGCAGCTCAGGGCAATGGGCCACCGGGGAGCTGTTTTTT. J is TRBJ2-2 and V is TRBV11-1, with D possibly matching TRBD1 (5 bases). This CDR3 has 15 residues. V was clipped by 4 bases and J by 4 bases, with 13 bases between them. The V gene's germline CDR1 is SGHAT and CDR2 FQDESV (reference sequence).

Here the CDR3 reads CASSIRTGGTEAFF. The CDR3 DNA sequence: TGTGCCAGCAGCATAAGGACAGGGGGCACTGAAGCTTTCTTT. The V call is TRBV7-8, the J call TRBJ1-1; 10 bases fit TRBD1. CDR1 is SGHVS and CDR2 is FQNEAQ in the germline V gene. The CDR3 has 14 residues. The ends lost 5 bases at V and 4 bases at J; junction bases unmatched: 4.

The V gene is TRBV6-1, the J gene TRBJ2-7, with TRBD2 matching 8 bases. V shed 1 base and J 0 bases; nucleotides not matched to a gene: 2. CDR1 is MNHNS, CDR2 SASEGT, per germline. This CDR3 region has 15 residues. CDR3 residues: CASSEGGGSSYEQYF. The CDR3 nucleotides are TGTGCCAGCAGTGAAGGCGGGGGGAGCTCCTACGAGCAGTACTTC.

About this clone itself: The same CDR3 arises from other DNA sequences in this sample as well. V is TRBV19 and J is TRBJ2-2; D gene uncertain. From germline, CDR1 is LNHDA and CDR2 SQIVND (reference sequence). V gave up 7 bases and J gave up 2 bases, with 17 bases separating them. The CDR3 sequence is 16 residues long. The CDR3 DNA sequence: TGTGCCAGTATCCCTCCTGGCGGTGGTAACACCGGGGAGCTGTTTTTT. It is translated as CASIPPGGGNTGELFF.

The CDR3 DNA reads as TGTGCCAGCAGCCGACAGGGGGAGGTCACTGAAGCTTTCTTT. It translates to CASSRQGEVTEAFF. The chain links TRBV6-5 to TRBJ1-1, with 9 bases aligning to TRBD1. This CDR3 region has 14 residues. V trimming: 6 bases; J trimming: 4 bases; junction bases outside the gene matches: 6. From germline, CDR1 is MNHEY and CDR2 SVGAGI.

This clone was observed a few times. This sequence joins TRBV6-5 and TRBJ1-1; D is ambiguous. The CDR3 extends over 14 amino acids. Germline V CDR1 and CDR2: MNHEY, SVGAGI. Trimming took 5 bases from V and 0 from J, leaving 10 bases between them. The CDR3 protein is CASSRSNLNTEAFF. DNA for the CDR3: TGTGCCAGCAGTCGTAGTAACCTGAACACTGAAGCTTTCTTT.

The chain combines TRBV5-1 with TRBJ2-5; 10 nucleotides line up with TRBD2. The CDR3 totals 15 residues. V dropped 2 bases and J dropped 0; count of bases not matched to a gene: 1. Germline V lookup: CDR1 SGHRS, CDR2 YFSETQ. The CDR3 spells CASSLAGGYQETQYF. The CDR3 nucleotides are TGCGCCAGCAGCTTAGCGGGGGGGTACCAAGAGACCCAGTACTTC. The full variable domain, completed using reference TRBV5-1 and TRBJ2-5, is KAGVTQTPRYLIKTRGQQVTLSCSPISGHRSVSWYQQTPGQGLQFLFEYFSETQRNKGNFPGRFSGRQFSNSRSEMNVSTLELGDSALYLCASSLAGGYQETQYFGPGTRLLVL.

The chain is built from TRBV3-1 (or the pseudogene TRBV3-2) and TRBJ1-2, with TRBD1 matching 8 bases. V shed 4 bases and J 8 bases; nucleotides not matched to a gene: 6. Germline CDR1 reads LGHDT; CDR2 reads YNNKEL (reference sequence). The length of the CDR3 is 13 residues. The chain's CDR3 is CASSPRGLWGYTF. In nucleotides, the CDR3 is TGTGCCAGCAGCCCCAGGGGGCTTTGGGGCTACACCTTC.

The chain has TRBV29-1 and TRBJ1-2; the D is unclear. The V gene lost 1 base and the J gene lost 8 bases, with 14 bases spanning the gap. Germline values: CDR1 SQVTM, CDR2 ANQGSEA. This CDR3 has 13 residues. The CDR3 protein is CSVEGSVPGGYTF. The CDR3 DNA follows: TGCAGCGTTGAAGGAAGTGTTCCCGGGGGCTACACCTTC.

J is TRBJ2-4 and V is TRBV12-3 or TRBV12-4, with TRBD2 identical over 9 bases. With 8 bases clipped from V and 7 bases from J, the junction kept 3 bases outside the gene matches. This CDR3 has 12 amino acids. This CDR3 reads CASDSGRNIQYF. The CDR3 DNA reads TGTGCCAGCGACAGCGGGAGGAACATTCAGTACTTC.

The chain uses TRBV21-1 and TRBJ1-1; the table's TRBD1 call for D was not verified on the DNA. TRBV21-1 is shown as a pseudogene. This CDR3 has 14 amino acids. The CDR3 DNA reads TGTGCCAGCAGCATGAGGGGGCATGTCACTGAAGCTTTCTTT. As protein: CASSMRGHVTEAFF.

J is TRBJ1-1 and V is TRBV24-1, with D maybe TRBD1 (6 bases). Looked up from germline, CDR1 is KGHDR and CDR2 is SFDVKD. Between the trimmed V and J ends, which lost 0 bases and 7 bases, there was a span of 8 bases. The CDR3 loop spans 13 amino acids. CDR3 sequence reads: CATSDLNRVEAFF. The CDR3 region has the DNA TGTGCCACCAGTGATTTGAACAGGGTTGAAGCTTTCTTT.

This sequence joins TRBV18 and TRBJ1-5, with 9 bases matching TRBD1. The CDR3 consists of 15 residues. The ends lost 4 bases at V and 1 base at J; junction bases unmatched: 2. CDR1 and CDR2 (germline): KGHSH, LQKENI. The CDR3 nucleotides are TGTGCCAGCTCACGAGGACAGGGGAGCAATCAGCCCCAGCATTTT. Protein sequence: CASSRGQGSNQPQHF.

The gene calls are TRBV9 and TRBJ1-4, with D tentatively TRBD1 (5 bases). CDR3 length: 15 amino acids. Germline-derived CDR1 and CDR2 are SGDLS and YYNGEE. V lost 1 base and J 7 bases, leaving 14 bases between the germline ends. CDR3 residues: CASSVNSGWGEKLFF. CDR3 DNA sequence: TGTGCCAGCAGCGTAAACTCAGGGTGGGGTGAAAAACTGTTTTTT.

The chain recombines TRBV7-9 with TRBJ2-7; TRBD1 matches at 8 bases. The junction had 14 bases not matched to a gene; V was cut back by 4 bases and J by 6 bases. The germline gives CDR1 SEHNR, CDR2 FQNEAQ (reference sequence). The CDR3 runs to 16 residues. CDR3 sequence: CASSSPGRTGSGEQYF. The DNA for the CDR3 is TGTGCCAGCAGCTCCCCGGGGAGGACAGGGTCCGGCGAGCAGTACTTC.